This T cell receptor beta chain was obtained from a study of blood T cells in healthy people across ages. V shed 5 bases and J 1 base; nucleotides not matched to a gene: 11. The CDR3 has 16 amino acids. Germline V gene data show CDR1 as DFQATT and CDR2 as SNEGSKA (reference sequence). Primed by a sample-barcoded 5' primer and a J-beta primer mix, a second PCR proceeded for 7 to 11 cycles. TCRdb fed the 5' RACE reads into MiXCR, producing one record per CDR3 protein. In the table there are 1.5 million to 2 million distinct CDR3 sequences, about 50% of which are singletons. The chain joins TRBV20-1 to TRBJ2-3, with 8 bases matching TRBD2. This sequence originates from a woman in her 40s in good health. The sequenced sample was blood. CDR3 nucleotides: TGCAGTGCTCCAACACTCGGGGGGGTTGGCACAGATACGCAGTATTTT. Its protein product is CSAPTLGGVGTDTQYF.